This entry describes one T cell receptor beta chain. The clone's antigen remains unknown. This sample was included in a study of monozygotic twins with inflammatory bowel disease (dated by TCRdb to between 2018 and 2020). Broadly, across the study: The full study comprised 28 monozygotic twin pairs: nine German pairs (four IBD-concordant, five IBD-discordant) and 19 IBD-discordant Danish pairs. Each individual had, on average, about 151 000 unique TCRalpha sequences and 181 000 unique TCRbeta sequences available for analysis. The search for disease-associated traits relied mainly on comparing, within discordant pairs, IBD patients with their genetically identical healthy co-twins.

The library was made by 5' RACE. For each TCR library, around 3,500 ng of total RNA was used. cDNA was synthesized with SMARTScribe reverse transcriptase in eight separate reactions per sample. Unique molecular identifiers containing a 6-nucleotide sample barcode were introduced through template switching during cDNA synthesis. TCRalpha and TCRbeta cDNA was amplified in two nested PCRs of approximately 16 and 10 cycles, and bead purification was carried out after each PCR. Before amplification, the cDNA was both treated with uracil DNA-glycosylase and purified with the QIAquick PCR purification kit. The second PCR added Illumina TruSeq-compatible adapters along with sample-specific barcodes. Library quality and concentration were checked on TapeStation and Qubit, and libraries were pooled at approximately 4.7 ng each. Pooled libraries were sequenced on an Illumina HiSeq2500 single-index Rapid Run with 2 x 100 bp reads and custom sequencing primers. In the authors' own workflow: MiGEC version 1.2.6 was used for UMI-based consensus assembly to correct PCR and sequencing errors. MiXCR version 2.1.1 was used for V(D)J alignment, clonotype assembly and CDR3 extraction. Gene usage, clonotype sharing and MAIT/NKT TCR abundance were normalised by analysing the top 1000, 10 000 and 20 000 clonotypes per sample. After downsampling to 27 000 UMIs, diversity was calculated as the inverse Simpson index using the vegan R package. Paired Mann-Whitney U tests were applied to discordant twin pairs, and Benjamini-Hochberg correction was used for multiple testing. Each CDR3 protein sequence appears as one entry after TCRdb reprocessed the reads, and no DNA is included. These V and J calls are TCRdb output, not the study's own analysis. This specimen's table enumerates 350,000 to 550,000 distinct CDR3 sequences. The top ten clones comprise about 2.3% of the sample.

Taken from the germline V gene (reference sequence), the CDR1 and CDR2 loops are MNHEY and SMNVEV. The CDR3 has 15 amino acids, counting the end cysteine and phenylalanine. No nucleotide data were recorded. An approximately 2.6 ml peripheral blood sample was drawn into PAXgene tubes per donor and stored at -80°C. Total RNA was isolated from whole blood with the PAXgene blood miRNA kit on an automated QIAcube, without T cell sorting. Peripheral blood from monozygotic twin pairs, either concordant or discordant for inflammatory bowel disease, underwent deep TCRalpha and TCRbeta repertoire profiling that used unique molecular barcoding. Smoking habits were recorded for all twin pairs, and each individual was classified as a current, former or never smoker. What the study reported, not specific to this receptor: Fewer clonotypes were shared with other individuals by IBD patients than by healthy twins, most markedly in patients showing signs of disease activity. IBD patients had lower TCRbeta repertoire diversity, measured by the inverse Simpson index, than their healthy co-twins. No single strong signal or clonotype linked to IBD turned up in the results, so the idea that one exists was not supported. The analysis was unable to tell apart different T cell subtypes. Repertoire similarity did not differ between concordant and discordant twins, which could be due to limited statistical power. Differing immunosuppressive treatments among patients may have added background noise and inter-individual variability to the repertoires.

This receptor was taken from a human donor with ulcerative colitis or Crohn's disease, or a healthy co-twin of an affected twin (not recorded which). Sequencing was done on a sample of blood. In this chain, TRBV27 is recombined with TRBJ2-7; the D call of TRBD1 rests on TCRdb alone, since no DNA is present to check it. CDR3 reads: CASSLTTAFPYEQYF.